A single sample is the source of the 12 T cell receptor beta chains below, sequenced in a study of identical twins. TCRdb re-derived calls from the 5' RACE reads in MiXCR, one entry per CDR3 protein. The top ten hold about 0.3% of the sample, which has more than 1.5 million distinct CDR3 sequences, about 32% seen once. Input material: cord blood. The origin of the receptors is a newborn girl in good health.

This clonotype has more than one count but fewer than ten. The chain employs TRBV4-1 and TRBJ2-5, with 7 bases fitting TRBD2. This CDR3 has 14 amino acids. CDR1 is MGHRA and CDR2 is YSYEKL in the germline V gene. Unmatched junction bases numbered 5, after V lost 2 bases and J lost 5 bases. The CDR3 DNA reads TGCGCCAGCAGCCAATTAGGACTAGGGGAGACCCAGTACTTC. Protein product: CASSQLGLGETQYF.

This clonotype was observed a handful of times. The rearrangement uses TRBV4-1 and TRBJ2-1; 8 bases line up with TRBD2. Germline V gene lookup returns CDR1 MGHRA and CDR2 YSYEKL. The CDR3 length is 19 residues. V dropped 0 bases and J dropped 8; count of bases not matched to a gene: 18. The CDR3 coding sequence is TGCGCCAGCAGCCAAGATATTCTTGCGGTAGCCGGGACTAGGTATGAGCAGTTCTTC. Translating it yields CASSQDILAVAGTRYEQFF.

The chain uses TRBV27 and TRBJ2-7; 7 nucleotides align to TRBD2. Trimming took 4 bases from V and 5 from J; bases not matched to a gene: 8. The CDR3 contains 14 residues. CDR1 and CDR2 from the germline V gene are MNHEY and SMNVEV (reference sequence). As DNA, the CDR3 is TGTGCCAGCAGTTGGTCTAGCGGTACCCACGAGCAGTACTTC. Translation: CASSWSSGTHEQYF.

This clonotype came up a few times. The rearrangement uses TRBV25-1 and TRBJ1-2; 9 bases match TRBD1. In germline, CDR1 is MGHDK, CDR2 SYGVNS. Unmatched junction bases numbered 4, after V lost 4 bases and J lost 4 bases. The CDR3 consists of 14 residues. The CDR3 is CASSAPTGGYGYTF. CDR3 nucleotides: TGTGCCAGCAGTGCACCGACAGGGGGCTATGGCTACACCTTC.

V gene TRBV6-2 or TRBV6-3 combines with J gene TRBJ2-1, with 9 bases identical to TRBD1. Per the germline V gene, CDR1 is MNHEY and CDR2 is SVGEGT. The CDR3 is made up of 14 amino acids. V lost 2 bases and J lost 5; bases outside the gene matches: 1. CDR3 coding DNA: TGTGCCAGCAGTTACAACAGGGGGCACAATGAGCAGTTCTTC. Encoded protein: CASSYNRGHNEQFF.

A few counts support this clonotype. The CDR3: CASSPTRGRSTDTQYF. In nucleotides, the CDR3 is TGTGCCAGCAGCCCCACAAGGGGGAGGAGCACAGATACGCAGTATTTT. This chain joins TRBV7-2 and TRBJ2-3; D may be TRBD1 or TRBD2 (6 bases each). Per the germline V gene, CDR1 is SGHTA and CDR2 is FQGNSA. The V and J ends lost 5 bases and 0 bases respectively, with 15 bases between them. This CDR3 spans 16 amino acids. The entire variable domain, with the rest obtained from reference TRBV7-2 and TRBJ2-3, is as follows: GAGVSQSPSNKVTEKGKDVELRCDPISGHTALYWYRQSLGQGLEFLIYFQGNSAPDKSGLPSDRFSAERTGGSVSTLTIQRTQQEDSAVYLCASSPTRGRSTDTQYFGPGTRLTVL.

The V call is TRBV20-1, the J call TRBJ1-6, with 8 bases fitting TRBD1. With 3 bases clipped from V and 4 bases from J, the junction kept 17 bases outside the gene matches. This CDR3 is 19 amino acids long. Germline loops: CDR1 DFQATT, CDR2 SNEGSKA (reference sequence). The CDR3 protein is CSASKLDRGVNVYNSPLHF. In DNA, the CDR3 is TGCAGTGCTAGTAAGCTTGACAGGGGAGTTAACGTTTATAATTCACCCCTCCACTTT.

The chain has TRBV12-3 or TRBV12-4 and TRBJ2-5; TRBD1 aligns across 8 bases. V gave up 8 bases and J gave up 11 bases; unmatched junction bases: 16. The CDR3 consists of 14 residues. This CDR3 reads CASRRDRKAYGQYF. In DNA form, the CDR3 reads TGTGCCAGCCGAAGGGACAGGAAGGCCTACGGGCAGTACTTC.

The rearrangement uses TRBV20-1 and TRBJ2-1; D perhaps matches TRBD2 (5 bases). Germline assignment: CDR1 DFQATT and CDR2 SNEGSKA (reference sequence). The CDR3 contains 13 residues. The V gene lost 6 bases and the J gene lost 6 bases, with 15 bases spanning the gap. The DNA of the CDR3 is TGCAGTGCCGACCGACTGGCGGGCAATGAGCAGTTCTTC. Protein: CSADRLAGNEQFF.

This clonotype was seen a handful of times. This chain uses TRBV2 with TRBJ2-7, with 7 bases identical to TRBD2. With V trimmed by 4 bases and J by 3 bases, 6 bases remained unmatched. In germline, CDR1 is SNHLY, CDR2 FYNNEI. The CDR3 runs 14 residues. CDR3 sequence (DNA): TGTGCCAGCAGTGGCCTCGCGGGGGACTACGAGCAGTACTTC. Translated: CASSGLAGDYEQYF.

This clonotype was counted between two and nine times. The J gene is TRBJ2-1, the V gene TRBV20-1, with unresolved D. The CDR3 contains 10 residues. Trimming cost V 3 bases and J 7 bases, with 4 bases left between them. Germline lookup yields CDR1 DFQATT and CDR2 SNEGSKA (reference sequence). CDR3 coding DNA: TGCAGTGCTAGTATTAATGAGCAGTTCTTC. Translation gives CSASINEQFF.

The chain links TRBV25-1 to TRBJ1-1; 8 bases fit TRBD1. Germline trimming cut 5 bases from V and 4 bases from J; bases unmatched to any gene: 6. The CDR3 covers 14 residues. CDR1 is MGHDK and CDR2 is SYGVNS in the germline V gene. The CDR3 here is CASSTRTGSTEAFF. Written as DNA, the CDR3 is TGTGCCAGCAGTACCCGGACAGGGAGCACTGAAGCTTTCTTT.